The 19 T cell receptor beta chains in this list originate from one sample, sequenced in a study of OX40 agonist ivuxolimab in advanced cancers. Repertoires were generated with immunoSEQ multiplex PCR, while TCRdb's copy carries only in-frame clones and drops some. This table holds roughly 100,000 clones, roughly 88% found once. The specimen comprised CD4+ or CD8+ T cells sorted from blood, sampled in a trial of the OX40 agonist ivuxolimab. The receptors derive from an adult with an advanced solid tumor such as melanoma, head and neck, liver or kidney cancer.

CDR3 DNA: TGCAGCGTTGAATGGTCTCGGGATACGCAGTATTTT. Translated: CSVEWSRDTQYF. This chain links TRBV29-1 with TRBJ2-3; D call uncertain. Deletions cut 2 bases from V and 6 bases from J, with 9 bases between. Germline lookup yields CDR1 SQVTM and CDR2 ANQGSEA. This CDR3 is built from 12 residues.

This clone occurred a few times. The chain couples TRBV15 to TRBJ2-5; possible D gene TRBD2, 6 bases. The CDR3 has 14 amino acids. With 5 bases removed from V and 1 base from J, the gap between germline ends came to 11 bases. The germline gives CDR1 LNHNV, CDR2 YYDKDF (reference sequence). CDR3 residues: CATSGGGAQETQYF. The CDR3 DNA reads as TGTGCCACCAGCGGAGGAGGGGCCCAAGAGACCCAGTACTTC.

The chain joins TRBV11-3 to TRBJ2-3; D is undetermined. Germline CDR1 is SGHNT and CDR2 is YENEEA. The V end was cut by 1 base, the J end by 0 bases, with 11 bases between. This CDR3 spans 16 amino acids. CDR3: CASSLAGQVSTDTQYF. In nucleotides, the CDR3 is TGTGCCAGCAGCTTAGCGGGTCAGGTCAGCACAGATACGCAGTATTTT.

The J gene is TRBJ2-1, the V gene TRBV4-2; 10 nucleotides line up with TRBD2. This CDR3 spans 17 amino acids. J was trimmed by 8 bases and V by 4 bases; bases with no gene match: 14. Germline values: CDR1 LGHNA, CDR2 YNFKEQ. CDR3 DNA sequence: TGTGCCAGCAGCCCCCTCTCGGGAGCTAGCGGGAGAGATGAGCAGTTCTTC. This encodes CASSPLSGASGRDEQFF.

The chain uses TRBV19 and TRBJ1-1; perhaps TRBD1 as D (6 bases). Trimming pared 0 bases from V and 4 bases from J, leaving 12 bases between. The V gene's germline CDR1 is LNHDA and CDR2 SQIVND (reference sequence). The length of the CDR3 is 15 residues. In DNA, the CDR3 is TGTGCCAGTAGTATAGATCCGGGGGCGGCCACTGAAGCTTTCTTT. It is translated as CASSIDPGAATEAFF. Drawing the rest from reference TRBV19 and TRBJ1-1, the complete variable domain is DGGITQSPKYLFRKEGQNVTLSCEQNLNHDAMYWYRQDPGQGLRLIYYSQIVNDFQKGDIAEGYSVSREKKESFPLTVTSAQKNPTAFYLCASSIDPGAATEAFFGQGTRLTVV.

The rearrangement joins TRBV27 to TRBJ1-4; possibly TRBD1 for D (6 bases). Germline V gene sequence: CDR1 MNHEY, CDR2 SMNVEV (reference sequence). Trimming left V 8 bases short and J 9 bases short, with 16 bases between. This CDR3 has 13 residues. The CDR3 sequence is CASGWAGVQKLFF. CDR3 coding DNA: TGTGCCAGCGGGTGGGCAGGGGTGCAAAAACTGTTTTTT.

V gene TRBV19 combines with J gene TRBJ1-3, with D maybe TRBD1 (5 bases). CDR1 and CDR2 from the germline V gene are LNHDA and SQIVND (reference sequence). The V end lost 7 bases, the J end lost 2 bases, and 9 bases lay between the germline ends. CDR3 length equals 13 residues. The CDR3 nucleotides are TGTGCCAGTATTGGGGGAGCTGGAAACACCATATATTTT. Translated: CASIGGAGNTIYF.

CDR3 DNA sequence: TGTGCCAGTAGTTTCGGGCAAGGGGGAAACACCATATATTTT. Amino acids: CASSFGQGGNTIYF. The chain joins TRBV19 to TRBJ1-3; D call uncertain. This CDR3 spans 14 amino acids. Trimming stripped 5 bases from V and 4 bases from J, with 12 bases between. CDR1 LNHDA and CDR2 SQIVND come from the germline V gene (reference sequence).

The J gene is TRBJ2-5, the V gene TRBV7-3; no definite D call. The length of the CDR3 is 13 residues. From germline, CDR1 is SGHTA and CDR2 FQGTGA. The ends were cut back, 5 bases at V and 7 bases at J, with 14 bases in the middle. CDR3 residues: CASSPRLGGTQYF. The CDR3 nucleotides are TGTGCCAGCAGCCCCCGGTTGGGCGGGACCCAGTACTTC.

The J gene is TRBJ2-7, the V gene TRBV30; 8 nucleotides align to TRBD2. Germline V gives CDR1 GTSNPN, CDR2 SVGIG (reference sequence). There are 15 residues in the CDR3. Trimming at V came to 2 bases and at J to 2 bases, leaving 8 bases not matched to a gene. The CDR3, as DNA: TGTGCCTGGAGTACGACGGGAGGGCTAGCCTACGAGCAGTACTTC. Translation gives CAWSTTGGLAYEQYF.

The chain carries TRBV5-1 and TRBJ2-7; TRBD1 or TRBD2 may be the D gene (5 bases each). The CDR3 length is 14 residues. V dropped 2 bases and J dropped 0 bases, with 9 bases sitting between them. CDR1 is SGHRS and CDR2 is YFSETQ in the germline V gene. CDR3 in DNA: TGCGCCAGCAGCTTAGCCGGGACCTCCTACGAGCAGTACTTC. Translating gives CASSLAGTSYEQYF.

The chain joins TRBV18 to TRBJ2-7; 15 bases line up with TRBD2. With 5 bases clipped from V and 3 bases from J, the junction kept 5 bases outside the gene matches. CDR1 and CDR2 from the germline V gene are KGHSH and LQKENI. The CDR3 spans 16 residues. The CDR3 loop is CASSSGLAGGFYEQYF. Here the CDR3 DNA reads TGTGCCAGCTCATCCGGACTAGCGGGAGGGTTCTACGAGCAGTACTTC.

The chain joins TRBV19 to TRBJ1-2; no reliable D call. The CDR3 consists of 14 residues. Germline CDR1 LNHDA, CDR2 SQIVND (reference sequence). The V end was cut by 3 bases, the J end by 0 bases, with 8 bases between. CDR3 residues: CASSMGTSNYGYTF. The CDR3 nucleotides are TGTGCCAGTAGTATGGGCACCTCTAACTATGGCTACACCTTC.

The chain recombines TRBV15 with TRBJ2-1, with 10 positions matching TRBD1. Per the germline V gene, CDR1 is LNHNV and CDR2 is YYDKDF (reference sequence). This CDR3 spans 15 amino acids. The V and J ends lost 5 bases and 7 bases, in that order; junction bases with no gene match: 8. CDR3 DNA sequence: TGTGCCACCAGCCTGGACAGGGGGACCGAGAATGAGCAGTTCTTC. Protein sequence: CATSLDRGTENEQFF. Variable domain in full (rest from reference TRBV15 and TRBJ2-1): DAMVIQNPRYQVTQFGKPVTLSCSQTLNHNVMYWYQQKSSQAPKLLFHYYDKDFNNEADTPDNFQSRRPNTSFCFLDIRSPGLGDTAMYLCATSLDRGTENEQFFGPGTRLTVL.

J is TRBJ2-7 and V is TRBV30, with 9 positions matching TRBD1. From germline, CDR1 is GTSNPN and CDR2 SVGIG (reference sequence). V lost 3 bases, J lost 5 bases, and 14 bases stayed unmatched. The CDR3 has 16 residues. As DNA, the CDR3 is TGTGCCTGGAGAGCCCGAACCGGGACAGGGTCCCACGAGCAGTACTTC. It encodes CAWRARTGTGSHEQYF.

V usage is TRBV5-1 and J usage is TRBJ1-1, with a weak D call TRBD1 (5 bases). CDR1 and CDR2 (germline): SGHRS, YFSETQ. The CDR3 spans 15 residues. Trimming took 5 bases from V and 4 from J, leaving 18 bases between them. The CDR3 protein is CASSRVSREGTEAFF. The CDR3 DNA follows: TGCGCCAGCAGTCGTGTCTCCAGGGAGGGCACTGAAGCTTTCTTT.

The chain employs TRBV11-2 and TRBJ2-7; D is unresolved. Between the trimmed V and J ends, which lost 1 base and 6 bases, there was a span of 10 bases. The germline gives CDR1 SGHAT, CDR2 FQNNGV. This CDR3 is 13 amino acids long. The CDR3 protein is CASSLGDPSEQYF. Written as DNA, the CDR3 is TGTGCCAGCAGCTTAGGCGACCCCTCCGAGCAGTACTTC.

The chain uses TRBV28 and TRBJ1-3; no clear D gene. With 3 bases removed from V and 12 bases from J, the gap between germline ends came to 12 bases. CDR1 and CDR2 (germline): MDHEN, SYDVKM. The CDR3 has 12 amino acids. DNA for the CDR3: TGTGCCAGCAGTTTCCCTCCCAACGGCATATATTTT. Its protein product is CASSFPPNGIYF.

This rearrangement joins TRBV6-6 to TRBJ1-2; D not resolved. This CDR3 contains 13 residues. In germline, CDR1 is MNHNY, CDR2 SVGAGI (reference sequence). Trimming stripped 7 bases from V and 4 bases from J, with 13 bases between. Here the CDR3 DNA reads TGTGCCAGCACCAACCCCGACCGCTATGGCTACACCTTC. Protein: CASTNPDRYGYTF.